A selection of T cell receptor beta chains follows, all from one sample in a study of T cell changes during pregnancy in multiple sclerosis. Using immunoSEQ multiplex PCR, the repertoire was profiled, and TCRdb retains in-frame clones only, with some absent. The data contain some 41,000 clones, almost 95% of them seen just once; the ten biggest clones take up roughly 8.3%. Sequenced material: CD8+ T cells from peripheral blood mononuclear cells, taken in the third trimester of pregnancy. The receptor source for this set is a female donor with multiple sclerosis, enrolled in a pregnancy study. Each CDR3 is given with its conserved first and last residue. The order of the fields is J gene, D gene, V gene, clone size, CDR3 protein, CDR3 DNA. D genes are given only for firm matches. Clone size is not always given. Where it is, it says once, few, many or a class for expanded clones.

J gene: TRBJ2-2
D gene: TRBD2
V gene: TRBV9
clone size: .
CDR3 protein: CASSVVGGPWTSGIGELFF
CDR3 DNA: TGTGCCAGCAGCGTAGTGGGAGGCCCCTGGACTAGCGGGATAGGGGAGCTGTTTTTT

J gene: TRBJ1-2
D gene: .
V gene: TRBV6-1
clone size: .
CDR3 protein: CASSELEPGTGKFSNGYTF
CDR3 DNA: TGTGCCAGCAGTGAATTGGAACCGGGAACAGGGAAGTTTTCCAATGGCTACACCTTC

J gene: TRBJ2-3
D gene: TRBD2
V gene: TRBV7-6
clone size: once
CDR3 protein: CASSFNPAGGPDTQYF
CDR3 DNA: TGTGCCAGCAGCTTTAATCCAGCGGGAGGACCAGATACGCAGTATTTT

J gene: TRBJ2-1
D gene: .
V gene: TRBV4-1
clone size: once
CDR3 protein: CASSQGQDNEQFF
CDR3 DNA: TGCGCCAGCAGCCAAGGGCAGGACAATGAGCAGTTCTTC

J gene: TRBJ2-7
D gene: TRBD2
V gene: TRBV4-2
clone size: .
CDR3 protein: CASSQDEGLAGGPYF
CDR3 DNA: TGTGCCAGCAGCCAAGACGAGGGACTAGCGGGAGGCCCGTACTTC

J gene: TRBJ1-3
D gene: .
V gene: TRBV9
clone size: .
CDR3 protein: CASSASGYLSGNTIYF
CDR3 DNA: TGTGCCAGCAGCGCCAGCGGATATCTCTCTGGAAACACCATATATTTT

J gene: TRBJ2-1
D gene: TRBD2
V gene: TRBV28
clone size: medium-sized
CDR3 protein: CASSSMPALAGATYNEQFF
CDR3 DNA: TGTGCCAGCAGTTCAATGCCGGCACTAGCGGGAGCGACCTACAATGAGCAGTTCTTC

J gene: TRBJ2-2
D gene: .
V gene: TRBV7-9
clone size: .
CDR3 protein: CASSPPSTFGELFF
CDR3 DNA: TGTGCCAGCAGCCCACCTAGCACCTTCGGGGAGCTGTTTTTT

J gene: TRBJ2-1
D gene: TRBD1
V gene: TRBV4-1
clone size: .
CDR3 protein: CASTWGTGSYNEQFF
CDR3 DNA: TGCGCCAGCACCTGGGGGACAGGTTCCTACAATGAGCAGTTCTTC

J gene: TRBJ2-7
D gene: TRBD1
V gene: TRBV7-6
clone size: .
CDR3 protein: CASSLVPPSTRDSYEQYF
CDR3 DNA: TGTGCCAGCAGCTTAGTGCCCCCGAGCACCCGGGACAGCTACGAGCAGTACTTC

J gene: TRBJ2-7
D gene: .
V gene: TRBV28
clone size: once
CDR3 protein: CASSHRLGSSYEQYF
CDR3 DNA: TGTGCCAGCAGTCATCGACTGGGGAGCTCCTACGAGCAGTACTTC

J gene: TRBJ2-7
D gene: TRBD2
V gene: TRBV7-2
clone size: .
CDR3 protein: CASSPTSGGSYEQYF
CDR3 DNA: TGTGCCAGCAGCCCTACTAGCGGGGGCTCCTACGAGCAGTACTTC

J gene: TRBJ1-2
D gene: .
V gene: TRBV6-1
clone size: few
CDR3 protein: CASSAMSGGYTF
CDR3 DNA: TGTGCCAGCAGCGCAATGAGCGGTGGCTACACCTTC

J gene: TRBJ2-7
D gene: TRBD2
V gene: TRBV7-9
clone size: .
CDR3 protein: CASSPTLADYYEQYF
CDR3 DNA: TGTGCCAGCAGCCCAACTCTAGCGGATTACTACGAGCAGTACTTC

J gene: TRBJ2-3
D gene: TRBD2
V gene: TRBV27
clone size: .
CDR3 protein: CASSPILAGTDTQYF
CDR3 DNA: TGTGCCAGCAGTCCCATACTAGCGGGGACAGATACGCAGTATTTT

J gene: TRBJ2-7
D gene: TRBD2
V gene: TRBV5-1
clone size: .
CDR3 protein: CASSLSGGAGSPYEQYF
CDR3 DNA: TGCGCCAGCAGCTTATCGGGGGGTGCGGGAAGTCCCTACGAGCAGTACTTC

J gene: TRBJ2-2
D gene: TRBD2
V gene: TRBV28
clone size: .
CDR3 protein: CASNWREEGPNTGELFF
CDR3 DNA: TGTGCCAGCAACTGGCGGGAGGAGGGCCCGAACACCGGGGAGCTGTTTTTT

J gene: TRBJ2-7
D gene: TRBD1
V gene: TRBV7-9
clone size: .
CDR3 protein: CASSPETGGPYEQYF
CDR3 DNA: TGTGCCAGCAGCCCCGAGACAGGGGGCCCCTACGAGCAGTACTTC

J gene: TRBJ2-3
D gene: .
V gene: TRBV18
clone size: .
CDR3 protein: CASSPPPGGANTQYF
CDR3 DNA: TGTGCCAGCTCACCACCGCCCGGGGGTGCGAATACGCAGTATTTT

J gene: TRBJ2-7
D gene: .
V gene: TRBV11-2
clone size: few
CDR3 protein: CASSFVADEQYF
CDR3 DNA: TGTGCCAGCAGCTTTGTAGCTGACGAGCAGTACTTC

J gene: TRBJ1-1
D gene: .
V gene: TRBV27
clone size: .
CDR3 protein: CASSQRTAYAPTEAFF
CDR3 DNA: TGTGCCAGCAGTCAAAGGACAGCCTACGCCCCCACTGAAGCTTTCTTT

J gene: TRBJ2-7
D gene: TRBD2
V gene: TRBV6-5
clone size: .
CDR3 protein: CASSYGSGRSSYEQYF
CDR3 DNA: TGTGCCAGCAGTTATGGTAGCGGGAGGAGCTCCTACGAGCAGTACTTC

J gene: TRBJ2-5
D gene: TRBD1
V gene: TRBV28
clone size: .
CDR3 protein: CASSFDRDRTETQYF
CDR3 DNA: TGTGCCAGCAGTTTTGACAGGGACCGAACCGAGACCCAGTACTTC

J gene: TRBJ1-5
D gene: TRBD1
V gene: TRBV28
clone size: .
CDR3 protein: CASIFSRDRVYSNQPQHF
CDR3 DNA: TGTGCCAGCATTTTTTCCCGGGACAGAGTTTATAGCAATCAGCCCCAGCATTTT

J gene: TRBJ2-7
D gene: .
V gene: TRBV9
clone size: .
CDR3 protein: CASSVVPGAYEQYF
CDR3 DNA: TGTGCCAGCAGCGTAGTTCCGGGAGCCTACGAGCAGTACTTC

J gene: TRBJ1-5
D gene: TRBD1
V gene: TRBV25-1
clone size: once
CDR3 protein: CASSQGEGASQPQHF
CDR3 DNA: TGTGCCAGCTCCCAGGGCGAGGGGGCAAGTCAGCCCCAGCATTTT

J gene: TRBJ2-7
D gene: .
V gene: TRBV11-2
clone size: .
CDR3 protein: CASSLETTSSYEQYF
CDR3 DNA: TGTGCCAGCAGCTTAGAGACGACTAGCTCCTACGAGCAGTACTTC

J gene: TRBJ2-7
D gene: TRBD2
V gene: TRBV6-5
clone size: .
CDR3 protein: CASSYLAGGDEQYF
CDR3 DNA: TGTGCCAGCAGTTACCTAGCGGGAGGGGACGAGCAGTACTTC

J gene: TRBJ2-2
D gene: TRBD1
V gene: TRBV5-8
clone size: .
CDR3 protein: CASSLGTAGTGELFF
CDR3 DNA: TGTGCCAGCAGCTTAGGGACAGCCGGAACCGGGGAGCTGTTTTTT

J gene: TRBJ2-5
D gene: TRBD1
V gene: TRBV27
clone size: .
CDR3 protein: CASSLSRTGGRETQYF
CDR3 DNA: TGTGCCAGCAGTTTATCGAGGACAGGGGGTAGAGAGACCCAGTACTTC

J gene: TRBJ1-2
D gene: .
V gene: TRBV7-9
clone size: .
CDR3 protein: CASNPEEARRGYTF
CDR3 DNA: TGTGCCAGCAACCCCGAAGAGGCCCGTAGAGGCTACACCTTC

J gene: TRBJ2-3
D gene: TRBD2
V gene: TRBV7-3
clone size: .
CDR3 protein: CASSQREGTDTQYF
CDR3 DNA: TGTGCCAGCAGCCAGCGGGAGGGCACAGATACGCAGTATTTT

J gene: TRBJ2-7
D gene: .
V gene: TRBV9
clone size: once
CDR3 protein: CASSVDGGGDEQYF
CDR3 DNA: TGTGCCAGCAGCGTTGATGGAGGGGGGGACGAGCAGTACTTC

J gene: TRBJ1-2
D gene: .
V gene: TRBV4-1
clone size: .
CDR3 protein: CASSQEGGGRPDGGYTF
CDR3 DNA: TGCGCCAGCAGCCAAGAAGGGGGGGGACGGCCGGATGGTGGCTACACCTTC

J gene: TRBJ2-2
D gene: TRBD2
V gene: TRBV4-1
clone size: .
CDR3 protein: CGSRLAGGTGELFF
CDR3 DNA: TGCGGGAGCCGACTAGCGGGAGGCACCGGGGAGCTGTTTTTT

J gene: TRBJ2-7
D gene: TRBD2
V gene: TRBV7-9
clone size: .
CDR3 protein: CASSPPGGTWEQYF
CDR3 DNA: TGTGCCAGCAGCCCCCCGGGAGGGACTTGGGAGCAGTACTTC

J gene: TRBJ1-4
D gene: TRBD1
V gene: TRBV7-9
clone size: .
CDR3 protein: CASSRPGQLLEKLFF
CDR3 DNA: TGTGCCAGCAGCCGGCCGGGACAGCTCCTTGAAAAACTGTTTTTT

J gene: TRBJ2-5
D gene: TRBD2
V gene: TRBV19
clone size: .
CDR3 protein: CASSTVGGETQYF
CDR3 DNA: TGTGCCAGTAGTACGGTGGGAGGGGAGACCCAGTACTTC

J gene: TRBJ2-1
D gene: .
V gene: TRBV27
clone size: once
CDR3 protein: CASSLGMLAREQFF
CDR3 DNA: TGTGCCAGCAGTTTGGGGATGCTAGCGAGAGAGCAGTTCTTC

J gene: TRBJ2-5
D gene: TRBD2
V gene: TRBV19
clone size: .
CDR3 protein: CASHSSGRAPAAETQYF
CDR3 DNA: TGTGCCAGTCATTCTAGCGGGAGGGCCCCCGCGGCGGAGACCCAGTACTTC

J gene: TRBJ2-7
D gene: .
V gene: TRBV5-3
clone size: .
CDR3 protein: CARSWRSGPEHYEQYF
CDR3 DNA: TGTGCCAGAAGCTGGAGGTCCGGGCCCGAACACTACGAGCAGTACTTC

J gene: TRBJ2-3
D gene: .
V gene: TRBV5-1
clone size: .
CDR3 protein: CASSFRDTQYF
CDR3 DNA: TGCGCCAGCAGCTTTAGAGATACGCAGTATTTT

J gene: TRBJ2-3
D gene: .
V gene: TRBV5-5
clone size: .
CDR3 protein: CASSPGVDTQYF
CDR3 DNA: TGTGCCAGCAGCCCGGGGGTCGATACGCAGTATTTT

J gene: TRBJ2-4
D gene: TRBD1
V gene: TRBV5-1
clone size: .
CDR3 protein: CASSLRRPGQGIFEAKNIQYF
CDR3 DNA: TGCGCCAGCAGCTTACGGCGCCCGGGACAGGGGATCTTTGAAGCCAAAAACATTCAGTACTTC

J gene: TRBJ1-2
D gene: .
V gene: TRBV15
clone size: .
CDR3 protein: CATSRDLGSRVYGYTF
CDR3 DNA: TGTGCCACCAGCAGAGATCTGGGGAGCCGGGTCTATGGCTACACCTTC

J gene: TRBJ1-2
D gene: TRBD1
V gene: TRBV29-1
clone size: .
CDR3 protein: CSGLKPGQGIDGYTF
CDR3 DNA: TGCAGCGGCCTAAAACCGGGACAGGGGATCGATGGCTACACCTTC

J gene: TRBJ2-4
D gene: .
V gene: TRBV27
clone size: once
CDR3 protein: CASSFGGLGNIQYF
CDR3 DNA: TGTGCCAGCAGTTTCGGGGGTTTGGGAAACATTCAGTACTTC

J gene: TRBJ2-7
D gene: .
V gene: TRBV27
clone size: .
CDR3 protein: CASSLKATNAYEQYF
CDR3 DNA: TGTGCCAGCAGTTTGAAGGCGACAAATGCCTACGAGCAGTACTTC

J gene: TRBJ2-7
D gene: TRBD1
V gene: TRBV27
clone size: .
CDR3 protein: CASVVWDRGFYEQYF
CDR3 DNA: TGTGCCAGCGTGGTCTGGGACAGGGGCTTCTACGAGCAGTACTTC

J gene: TRBJ2-1
D gene: TRBD2
V gene: TRBV5-5
clone size: once
CDR3 protein: CASSLGISGNWDEQFF
CDR3 DNA: TGTGCCAGCAGCTTGGGGATTAGCGGGAACTGGGATGAGCAGTTCTTC

J gene: TRBJ1-1
D gene: .
V gene: TRBV4-1
clone size: few
CDR3 protein: CASSKGQNTEAFF
CDR3 DNA: TGCGCCAGCAGCAAAGGACAGAACACTGAAGCTTTCTTT

J gene: TRBJ1-1
D gene: TRBD1
V gene: TRBV5-1
clone size: .
CDR3 protein: CASSLEAGGRNTEAFF
CDR3 DNA: TGCGCCAGCAGCTTGGAGGCAGGGGGTAGGAACACTGAAGCTTTCTTT

J gene: TRBJ2-2
D gene: TRBD2
V gene: TRBV30
clone size: .
CDR3 protein: CAWSVMGGARTGELFF
CDR3 DNA: TGTGCCTGGAGTGTGATGGGAGGGGCGAGAACCGGGGAGCTGTTTTTT

J gene: TRBJ2-1
D gene: .
V gene: TRBV2
clone size: .
CDR3 protein: CASSSGGRYNEQFF
CDR3 DNA: TGTGCCAGCAGCTCAGGGGGGAGATACAATGAGCAGTTCTTC

J gene: TRBJ2-5
D gene: .
V gene: TRBV9
clone size: .
CDR3 protein: CASNAWGRYQETQYF
CDR3 DNA: TGTGCCAGCAATGCATGGGGGAGGTACCAAGAGACCCAGTACTTC

J gene: TRBJ2-7
D gene: TRBD1
V gene: TRBV2
clone size: .
CDR3 protein: CASSEKVSAGQGGGGPYEQYF
CDR3 DNA: TGTGCCAGCAGTGAAAAGGTCTCAGCGGGACAGGGAGGGGGGGGGCCCTACGAGCAGTACTTC

J gene: TRBJ2-7
D gene: TRBD1
V gene: TRBV18
clone size: .
CDR3 protein: CASSPSATGVWNYEQYF
CDR3 DNA: TGTGCCAGCTCACCGTCCGCGACAGGGGTGTGGAACTACGAGCAGTACTTC

J gene: TRBJ2-7
D gene: TRBD2
V gene: TRBV7-9
clone size: .
CDR3 protein: CASSLSSRRESYEQYF
CDR3 DNA: TGTGCCAGCAGCTTATCATCGAGGCGGGAGAGCTACGAGCAGTACTTC

J gene: TRBJ1-5
D gene: .
V gene: TRBV27
clone size: .
CDR3 protein: CASSLKGDNQPQHF
CDR3 DNA: TGTGCCAGCAGTTTAAAAGGGGACAATCAGCCCCAGCATTTT

J gene: TRBJ2-5
D gene: TRBD1
V gene: TRBV25-1
clone size: .
CDR3 protein: CATRQGSTQYF
CDR3 DNA: TGTGCCACCCGACAGGGGAGTACCCAGTACTTC